This T cell receptor beta chain was obtained from a study of ipilimumab plus nivolumab after autologous stem cell transplantation. Study outcomes and limitations: The authors say TCR, Treg and microbiome findings warrant further study.

As concerns this clone: Its antigen is not known.

Trimming removed 4 bases from V and 6 bases from J; junction bases left unmatched: 9. CDR1 and CDR2 (germline): SGHRS, YFSETQ. The CDR3 covers 14 residues. Assay: immunoSEQ multiplex PCR; the TCRdb copy retains only in-frame clones and omits some. Of 20,000 to 25,000 clones in the sample, more than 60% were seen once. Patients got ipilimumab 1 mg/kg beginning 14 to 28 days post-transplant. Through week 26, nivolumab 3 mg/kg IV was given weeks 1, 4, 7, 10, then biweekly. The TCR was taken from a male donor with diffuse large B-cell lymphoma. V usage is TRBV5-1 and J usage is TRBJ1-2, with 7 bases identical to TRBD1. The sequencing here drew on PBMCs, taken in a trial of ipilimumab plus nivolumab as post-transplant consolidation. CDR3 amino acids: CASSGQQGRDGYTF. CDR3 nucleotides: TGCGCCAGCAGCGGACAACAGGGGAGGGATGGCTACACCTTC.